This TCR beta chain was sequenced for a study of blood T cell repertoires in COVID-19. Overall study: PBMCs, B-cell-depleted T cells, or T cells provided the cDNA or gDNA that made up the material.

Data came from immunoSEQ multiplex PCR; TCRdb stores just in-frame clones and leaves some out. The sample has 100,000 to 130,000 clones; 60% to 85% are singletons. V shed 5 bases and J shed 4 bases, with 11 bases lying between them. In germline, CDR1 is SSHAT, CDR2 FNYEAQ (reference sequence). The CDR3 runs 13 residues. The specimen sequenced was peripheral blood. V usage is TRBV7-7 and J usage is TRBJ1-2, with D possibly matching TRBD1 (5 bases). The sequence came from a woman between 35 and 50 years old with acute or convalescent COVID-19. The CDR3: CASSPIDSYGYTF. The CDR3 nucleotides read TGTGCCAGCAGCCCCATCGACAGCTATGGCTACACCTTC.